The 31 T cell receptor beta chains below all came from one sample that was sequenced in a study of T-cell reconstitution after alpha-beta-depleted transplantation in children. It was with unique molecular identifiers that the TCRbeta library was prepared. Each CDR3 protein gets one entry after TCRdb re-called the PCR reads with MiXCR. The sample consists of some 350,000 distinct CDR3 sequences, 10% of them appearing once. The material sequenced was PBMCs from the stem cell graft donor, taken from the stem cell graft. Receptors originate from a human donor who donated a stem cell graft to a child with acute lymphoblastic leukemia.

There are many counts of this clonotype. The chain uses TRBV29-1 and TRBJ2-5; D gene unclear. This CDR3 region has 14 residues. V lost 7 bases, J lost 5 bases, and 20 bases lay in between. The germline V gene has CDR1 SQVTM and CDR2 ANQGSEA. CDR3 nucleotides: TGCAGCGGCCACAACAGAGGTACCAGCGAGACCCAGTACTTC. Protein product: CSGHNRGTSETQYF.

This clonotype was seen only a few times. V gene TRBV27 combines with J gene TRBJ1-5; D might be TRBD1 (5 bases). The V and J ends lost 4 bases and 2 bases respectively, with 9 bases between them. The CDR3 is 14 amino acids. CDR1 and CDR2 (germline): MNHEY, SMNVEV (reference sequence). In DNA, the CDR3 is TGTGCCAGCAGTTCGTTAGGGGGCAATCAGCCCCAGCATTTT. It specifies CASSSLGGNQPQHF.

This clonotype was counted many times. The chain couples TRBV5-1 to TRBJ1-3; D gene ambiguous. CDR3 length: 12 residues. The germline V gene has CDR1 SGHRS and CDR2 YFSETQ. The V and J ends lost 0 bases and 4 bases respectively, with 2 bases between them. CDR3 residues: CASSLDGNTIYF. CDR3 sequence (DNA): TGCGCCAGCAGCTTGGACGGAAACACCATATATTTT.

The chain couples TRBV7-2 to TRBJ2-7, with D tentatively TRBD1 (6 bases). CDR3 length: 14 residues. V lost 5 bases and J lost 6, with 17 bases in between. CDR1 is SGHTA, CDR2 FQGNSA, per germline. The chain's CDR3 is CASSQTTGHVEQYF. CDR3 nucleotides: TGTGCCAGCAGCCAAACTACAGGGCACGTCGAGCAGTACTTC.

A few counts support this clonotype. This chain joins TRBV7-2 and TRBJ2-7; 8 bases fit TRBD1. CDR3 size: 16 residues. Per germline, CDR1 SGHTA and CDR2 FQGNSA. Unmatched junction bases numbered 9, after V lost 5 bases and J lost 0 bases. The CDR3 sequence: CASSQGAAGTSYEQYF. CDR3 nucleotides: TGTGCCAGCAGCCAGGGGGCAGCGGGTACCTCCTACGAGCAGTACTTC.

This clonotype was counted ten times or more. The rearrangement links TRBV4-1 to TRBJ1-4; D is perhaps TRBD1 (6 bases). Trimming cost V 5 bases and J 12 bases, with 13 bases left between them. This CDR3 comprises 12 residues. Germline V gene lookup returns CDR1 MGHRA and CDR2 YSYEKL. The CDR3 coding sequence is TGCGCCAGCAGCTTAGACAGGCCTCAACTGTTTTTT. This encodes CASSLDRPQLFF.

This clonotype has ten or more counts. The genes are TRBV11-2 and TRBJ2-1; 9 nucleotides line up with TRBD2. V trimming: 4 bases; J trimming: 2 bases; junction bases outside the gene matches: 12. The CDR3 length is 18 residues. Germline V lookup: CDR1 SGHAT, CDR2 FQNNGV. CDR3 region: CASSSLSSREGPYNEQFF. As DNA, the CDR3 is TGTGCCAGCAGCTCCCTCTCCTCGCGGGAGGGCCCCTACAATGAGCAGTTCTTC. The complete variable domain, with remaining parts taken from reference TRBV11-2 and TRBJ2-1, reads EAGVAQSPRYKIIEKRQSVAFWCNPISGHATLYWYQQILGQGPKLLIQFQNNGVVDDSQLPKDRFSAERLKGVDSTLKIQPAKLEDSAVYLCASSSLSSREGPYNEQFFGPGTRLTVL.

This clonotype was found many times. For the CDR3, the DNA is TGTGCCAGCAGCTTAGATTACGGGGGGGTTAACCCCCAGCATTTT. Translated: CASSLDYGGVNPQHF. The chain uses TRBV7-2 and TRBJ1-5; possible D gene TRBD1, 5 bases. Germline CDR1 and CDR2: SGHTA and FQGNSA. Between the trimmed V and J ends, which lost 1 base and 10 bases, there was a span of 17 bases. CDR3 length: 15 amino acids. The variable domain in full, with the rest retrieved from reference TRBV7-2 and TRBJ1-5, is GAGVSQSPSNKVTEKGKDVELRCDPISGHTALYWYRQSLGQGLEFLIYFQGNSAPDKSGLPSDRFSAERTGGSVSTLTIQRTQQEDSAVYLCASSLDYGGVNPQHFGDGTRLSIL.

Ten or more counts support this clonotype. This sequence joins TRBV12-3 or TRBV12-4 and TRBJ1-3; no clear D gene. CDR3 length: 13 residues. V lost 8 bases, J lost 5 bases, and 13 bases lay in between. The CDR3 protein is CASHVRGRNTIYF. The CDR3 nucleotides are TGTGCCAGCCACGTGCGTGGGAGAAACACCATATATTTT.

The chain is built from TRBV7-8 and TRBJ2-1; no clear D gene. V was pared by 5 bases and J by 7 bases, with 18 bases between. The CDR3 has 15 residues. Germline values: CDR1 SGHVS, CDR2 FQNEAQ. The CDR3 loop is CASSEFGVTQNEQFF. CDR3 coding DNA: TGTGCCAGCAGCGAATTTGGTGTGACTCAAAATGAGCAGTTCTTC.

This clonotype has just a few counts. CDR3 residues: CASYRGPFSNTEAFF. CDR3 DNA: TGTGCCAGCTACAGGGGACCTTTCTCGAACACTGAAGCTTTCTTT. V and J are TRBV27 and TRBJ1-1; 7 bases agree with TRBD1. Per the germline V gene, CDR1 is MNHEY and CDR2 is SMNVEV (reference sequence). The CDR3 runs to 15 residues. The trim removed 8 bases at V and 1 base at J, leaving 10 bases unmatched.

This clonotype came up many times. In DNA, the CDR3 is TGTGCCAGCAGTTTATTCGGACAGGGGGCTGAGCAGTTCTTC. Its translation: CASSLFGQGAEQFF. This chain links TRBV27 with TRBJ2-1, with 11 bases fitting TRBD1. Germline loops: CDR1 MNHEY, CDR2 SMNVEV (reference sequence). The CDR3 covers 14 residues. V gave up 1 base and J gave up 9 bases; unmatched junction bases: 2.

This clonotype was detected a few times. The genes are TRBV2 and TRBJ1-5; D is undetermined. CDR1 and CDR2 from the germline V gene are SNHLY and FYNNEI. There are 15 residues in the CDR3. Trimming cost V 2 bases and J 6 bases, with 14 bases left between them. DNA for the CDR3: TGTGCCAGCAGTGAATTGAACGGAGCGGGTCAGCCCCAGCATTTT. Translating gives CASSELNGAGQPQHF. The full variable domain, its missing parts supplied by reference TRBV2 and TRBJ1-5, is EPEVTQTPSHQVTQMGQEVILRCVPISNHLYFYWYRQILGQKVEFLVSFYNNEISEKSEIFDDQFSVERPDGSNFTLKIRSTKLEDSAMYFCASSELNGAGQPQHFGDGTRLSIL.

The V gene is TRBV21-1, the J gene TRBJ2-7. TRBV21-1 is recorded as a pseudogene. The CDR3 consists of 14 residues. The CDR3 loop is CASKDPYRTYEQYF. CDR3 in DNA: TGTGCCAGCAAAGATCCGTACAGAACCTACGAGCAGTACTTC.

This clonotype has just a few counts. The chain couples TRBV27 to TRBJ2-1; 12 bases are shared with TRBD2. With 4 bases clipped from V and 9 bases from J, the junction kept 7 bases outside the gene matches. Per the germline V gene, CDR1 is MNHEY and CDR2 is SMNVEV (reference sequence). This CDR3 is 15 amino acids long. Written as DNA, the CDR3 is TGTGCCAGCAGTTCGACTAGCGGGAGTCGGGGTGAGCAGTTCTTC. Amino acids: CASSSTSGSRGEQFF.

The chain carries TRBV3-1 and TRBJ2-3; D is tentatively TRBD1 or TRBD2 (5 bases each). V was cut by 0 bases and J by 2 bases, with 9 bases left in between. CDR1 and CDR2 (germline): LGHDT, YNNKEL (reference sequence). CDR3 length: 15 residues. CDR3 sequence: CASSQEGEYTDTQYF. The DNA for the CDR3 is TGTGCCAGCAGCCAAGAGGGGGAGTACACAGATACGCAGTATTTT.

The CDR3 coding sequence is TGCGCCAGCAGCCAAGATGTCTCGGGTTGGACTGAAGCTTTCTTT. Translation gives CASSQDVSGWTEAFF. The rearrangement joins TRBV4-1 to TRBJ1-1; D is ambiguous. CDR3 length: 15 amino acids. Deletions cut 0 bases from V and 5 bases from J, with 13 bases between. CDR1 is MGHRA, CDR2 YSYEKL, per germline.

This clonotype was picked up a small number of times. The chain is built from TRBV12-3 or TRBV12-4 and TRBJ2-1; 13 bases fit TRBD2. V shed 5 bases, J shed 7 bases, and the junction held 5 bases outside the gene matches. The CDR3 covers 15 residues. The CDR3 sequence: CASSPAGLAGNEQFF. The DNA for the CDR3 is TGTGCCAGCAGTCCCGCGGGACTAGCGGGAAATGAGCAGTTCTTC.

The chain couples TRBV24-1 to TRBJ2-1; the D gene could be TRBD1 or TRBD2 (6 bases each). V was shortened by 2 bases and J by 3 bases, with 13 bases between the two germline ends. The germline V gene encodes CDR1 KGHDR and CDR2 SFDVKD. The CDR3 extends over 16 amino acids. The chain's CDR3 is CATSDSKRGDYNEQFF. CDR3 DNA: TGTGCCACCAGTGATTCCAAGAGGGGGGACTACAATGAGCAGTTCTTC.

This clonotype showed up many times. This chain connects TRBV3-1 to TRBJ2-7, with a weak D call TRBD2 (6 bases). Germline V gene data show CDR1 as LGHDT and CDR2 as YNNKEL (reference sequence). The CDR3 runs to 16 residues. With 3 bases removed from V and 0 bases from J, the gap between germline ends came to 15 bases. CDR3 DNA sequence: TGTGCCAGCAGCCATGGTTTGCGGGGTAGCTCCTACGAGCAGTACTTC. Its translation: CASSHGLRGSSYEQYF.

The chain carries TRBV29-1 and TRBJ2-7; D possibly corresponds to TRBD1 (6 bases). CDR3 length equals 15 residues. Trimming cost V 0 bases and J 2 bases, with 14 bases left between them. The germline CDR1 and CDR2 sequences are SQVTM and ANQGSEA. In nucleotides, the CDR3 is TGCAGCGTTGAAGATCGAGGGGGACAACCCTACGAGCAGTACTTC. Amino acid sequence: CSVEDRGGQPYEQYF.

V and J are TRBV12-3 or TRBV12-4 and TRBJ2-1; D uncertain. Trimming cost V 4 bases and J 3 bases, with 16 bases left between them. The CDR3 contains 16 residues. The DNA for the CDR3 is TGTGCCAGCAGTTCCTCTCTCGGGCGTAGCTACAATGAGCAGTTCTTC. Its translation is CASSSSLGRSYNEQFF.

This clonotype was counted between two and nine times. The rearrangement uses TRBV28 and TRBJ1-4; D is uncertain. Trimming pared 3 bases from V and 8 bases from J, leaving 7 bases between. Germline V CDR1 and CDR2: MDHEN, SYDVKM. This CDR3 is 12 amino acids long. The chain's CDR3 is CASSFSSEKLFF. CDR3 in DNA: TGTGCCAGCAGTTTCTCTTCCGAAAAACTGTTTTTT.

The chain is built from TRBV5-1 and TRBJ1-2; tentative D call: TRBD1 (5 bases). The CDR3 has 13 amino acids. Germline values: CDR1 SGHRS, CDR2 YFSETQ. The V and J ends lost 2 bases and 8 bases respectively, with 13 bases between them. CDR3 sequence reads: CASSFEGERGYTF. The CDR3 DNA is TGCGCCAGCAGCTTCGAAGGGGAGCGGGGCTACACCTTC.

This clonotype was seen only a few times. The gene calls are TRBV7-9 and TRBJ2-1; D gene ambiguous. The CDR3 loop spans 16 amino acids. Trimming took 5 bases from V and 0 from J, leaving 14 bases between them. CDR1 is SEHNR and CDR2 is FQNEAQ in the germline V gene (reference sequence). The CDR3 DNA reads TGTGCCAGCAGCCGCTCCCTGCAGGCCTCCTACAATGAGCAGTTCTTC. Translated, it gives CASSRSLQASYNEQFF.

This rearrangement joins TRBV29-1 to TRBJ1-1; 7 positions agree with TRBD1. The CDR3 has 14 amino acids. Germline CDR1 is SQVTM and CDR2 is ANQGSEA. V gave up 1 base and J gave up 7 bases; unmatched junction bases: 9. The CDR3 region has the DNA TGCAGCGTTGAAGGACAGGGCCGTACCCTTGAAGCTTTCTTT. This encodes CSVEGQGRTLEAFF.

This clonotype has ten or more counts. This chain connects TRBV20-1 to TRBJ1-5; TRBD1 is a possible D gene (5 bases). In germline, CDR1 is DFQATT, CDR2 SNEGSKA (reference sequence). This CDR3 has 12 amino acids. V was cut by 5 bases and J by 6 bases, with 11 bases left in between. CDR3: CSAGRASQPQHF. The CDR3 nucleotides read TGCAGTGCTGGCAGGGCCAGTCAGCCCCAGCATTTT.

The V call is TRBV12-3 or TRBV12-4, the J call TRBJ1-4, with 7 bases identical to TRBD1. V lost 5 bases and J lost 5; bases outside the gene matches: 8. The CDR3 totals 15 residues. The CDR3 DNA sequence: TGTGCCAGCAGTCCCATGTGGGACAGCAATGAAAAACTGTTTTTT. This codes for CASSPMWDSNEKLFF.

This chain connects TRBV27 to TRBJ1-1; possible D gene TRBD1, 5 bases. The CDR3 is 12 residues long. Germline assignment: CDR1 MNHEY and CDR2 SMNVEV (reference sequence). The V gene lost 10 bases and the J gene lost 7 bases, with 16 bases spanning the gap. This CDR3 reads CATSRGRVEAFF. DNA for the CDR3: TGTGCCACCTCCCGAGGCAGGGTTGAAGCTTTCTTT.

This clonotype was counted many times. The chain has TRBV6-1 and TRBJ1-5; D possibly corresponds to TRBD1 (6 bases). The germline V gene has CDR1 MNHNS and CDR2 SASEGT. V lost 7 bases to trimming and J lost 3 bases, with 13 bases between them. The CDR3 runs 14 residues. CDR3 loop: CASTVRGDNQPQHF. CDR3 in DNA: TGTGCCAGCACAGTGAGGGGGGACAATCAGCCCCAGCATTTT.

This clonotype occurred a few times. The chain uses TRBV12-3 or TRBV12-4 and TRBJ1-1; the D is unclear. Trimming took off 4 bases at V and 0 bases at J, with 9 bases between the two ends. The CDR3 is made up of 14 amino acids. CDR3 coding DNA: TGTGCCAGCAGTTCGCAGGATATGAACACTGAAGCTTTCTTT. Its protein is CASSSQDMNTEAFF.